The text below deals with one T cell receptor (beta chain). Its antigen is unidentified. This entry comes from a study of graft-versus-host responses after intestinal transplantation. Study-level information: Each recipient received anti-thymocyte globulin induction, then tacrolimus and steroids for 3 to 4 years. Study-wide findings and caveats: Recipient marrow harbored GvH clones, some of which surfaced first in ileum or blood.

Only in-frame clones appear in the TCRdb table, and some are missing; sequencing was by immunoSEQ multiplex PCR. The top ten hold over 2% of the sample, which has some 9,800 clones, over 90% seen once. The CDR3 consists of 13 residues. Germline lookup yields CDR1 SEHNR and CDR2 FQNEAQ (reference sequence). V was trimmed by 0 bases and J by 6 bases, leaving 9 bases between them. The source is a human patient who received an intestinal transplant, so some T cells may come from the graft donor. Sequencing used PBMCs, obtained 8 days after intestinal transplant. This rearrangement joins TRBV7-9 to TRBJ2-7; maybe TRBD2 (5 bases). The CDR3 DNA is TGTGCCAGCAGCTTAGCCGGCGGGCTCGAGCAGTACTTC. This encodes CASSLAGGLEQYF.